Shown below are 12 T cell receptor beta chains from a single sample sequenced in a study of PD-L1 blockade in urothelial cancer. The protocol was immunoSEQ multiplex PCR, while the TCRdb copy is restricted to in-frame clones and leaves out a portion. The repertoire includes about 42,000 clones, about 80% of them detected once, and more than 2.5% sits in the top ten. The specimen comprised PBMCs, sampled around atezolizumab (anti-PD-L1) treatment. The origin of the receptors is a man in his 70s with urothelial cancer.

DNA of the CDR3: TGTGCCAGCAGCTCAGGACAGAATAATCAGCCCCAGCATTTT. Translation: CASSSGQNNQPQHF. The chain joins TRBV5-6 to TRBJ1-5; weak D call: TRBD1 (6 bases). This CDR3 has 14 amino acids. The germline CDR1 and CDR2 sequences are SGHDT and YYEEEE. Trimming stripped 3 bases from V and 4 bases from J, with 11 bases between. The full variable domain, completed using reference TRBV5-6 and TRBJ1-5, is DAGVTQSPTHLIKTRGQQVTLRCSPKSGHDTVSWYQQALGQGPQFIFQYYEEEERQRGNFPDRFSGHQFPNYSSELNVNALLLGDSALYLCASSSGQNNQPQHFGDGTRLSIL.

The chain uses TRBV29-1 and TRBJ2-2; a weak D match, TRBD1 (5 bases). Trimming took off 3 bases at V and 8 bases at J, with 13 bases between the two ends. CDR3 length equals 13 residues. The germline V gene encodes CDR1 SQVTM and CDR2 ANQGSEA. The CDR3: CSVEQGLGGELFF. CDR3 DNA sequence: TGCAGCGTTGAGCAGGGCCTGGGAGGGGAGCTGTTTTTT.

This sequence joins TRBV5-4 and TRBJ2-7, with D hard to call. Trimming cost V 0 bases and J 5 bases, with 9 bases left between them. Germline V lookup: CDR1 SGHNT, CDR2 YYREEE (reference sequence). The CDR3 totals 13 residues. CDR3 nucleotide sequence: TGTGCCAGCAGCTTGGACGGTACCGACGAGCAGTACTTC. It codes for CASSLDGTDEQYF.

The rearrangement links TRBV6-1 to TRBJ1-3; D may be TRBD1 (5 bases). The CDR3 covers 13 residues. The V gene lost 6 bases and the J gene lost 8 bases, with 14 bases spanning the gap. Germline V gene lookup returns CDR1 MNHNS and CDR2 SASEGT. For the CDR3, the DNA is TGTGCCAGCAGGAAGGGACTCTCGGACACCATATATTTT. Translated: CASRKGLSDTIYF.

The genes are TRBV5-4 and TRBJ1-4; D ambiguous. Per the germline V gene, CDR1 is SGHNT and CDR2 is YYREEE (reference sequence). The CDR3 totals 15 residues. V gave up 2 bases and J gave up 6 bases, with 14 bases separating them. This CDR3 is CASSFTPGVDEKLFF. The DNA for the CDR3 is TGTGCCAGCAGCTTTACCCCGGGTGTCGATGAAAAACTGTTTTTT.

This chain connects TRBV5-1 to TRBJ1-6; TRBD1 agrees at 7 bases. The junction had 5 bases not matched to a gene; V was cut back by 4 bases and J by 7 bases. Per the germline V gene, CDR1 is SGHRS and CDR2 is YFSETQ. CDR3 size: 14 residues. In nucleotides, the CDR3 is TGCGCCAGCAGCGGCCGGGACAGAAATTCACCCCTCCACTTT. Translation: CASSGRDRNSPLHF.

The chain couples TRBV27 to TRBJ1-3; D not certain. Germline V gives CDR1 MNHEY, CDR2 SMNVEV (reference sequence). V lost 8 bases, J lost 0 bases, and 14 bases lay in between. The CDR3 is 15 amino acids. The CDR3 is CASALTGSSGNTIYF. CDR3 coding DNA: TGTGCCAGCGCTCTAACGGGAAGCTCTGGAAACACCATATATTTT.

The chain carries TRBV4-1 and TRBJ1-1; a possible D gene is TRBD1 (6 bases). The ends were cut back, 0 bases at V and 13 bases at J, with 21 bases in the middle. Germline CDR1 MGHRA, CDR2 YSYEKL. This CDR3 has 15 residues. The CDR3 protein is CASSQDRGAGTKDFF. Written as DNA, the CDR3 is TGCGCCAGCAGCCAAGATCGGGGGGCCGGGACAAAGGATTTCTTT.

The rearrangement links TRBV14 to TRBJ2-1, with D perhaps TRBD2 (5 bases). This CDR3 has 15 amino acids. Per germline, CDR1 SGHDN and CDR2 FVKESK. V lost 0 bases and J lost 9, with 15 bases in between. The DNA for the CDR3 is TGTGCCAGCAGCCAAGATTCGGGGATGGGCTCTGAGCAGTTCTTC. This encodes CASSQDSGMGSEQFF.

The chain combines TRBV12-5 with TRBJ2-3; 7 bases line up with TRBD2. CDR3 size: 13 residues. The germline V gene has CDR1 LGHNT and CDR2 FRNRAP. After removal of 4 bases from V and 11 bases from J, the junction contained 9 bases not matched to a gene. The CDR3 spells CASGSPTGGRQYF. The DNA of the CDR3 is TGTGCTAGTGGTTCCCCTACGGGGGGAAGGCAGTATTTT.

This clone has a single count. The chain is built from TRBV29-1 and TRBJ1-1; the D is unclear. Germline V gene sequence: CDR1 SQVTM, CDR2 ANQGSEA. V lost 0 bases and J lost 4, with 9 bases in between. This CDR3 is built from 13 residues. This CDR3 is CSVEDNPGTEAFF. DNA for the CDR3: TGCAGCGTTGAAGATAATCCGGGCACTGAAGCTTTCTTT.

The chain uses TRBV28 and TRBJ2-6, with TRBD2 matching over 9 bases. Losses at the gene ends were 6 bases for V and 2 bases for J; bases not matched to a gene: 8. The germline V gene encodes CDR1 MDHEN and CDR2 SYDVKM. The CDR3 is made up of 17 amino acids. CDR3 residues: CASRAPGGRAGANVLTF. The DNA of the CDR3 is TGTGCCAGCAGGGCCCCGGGCGGGAGGGCTGGGGCCAACGTCCTGACTTTC. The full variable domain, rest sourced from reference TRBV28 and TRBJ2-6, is DVKVTQSSRYLVKRTGEKVFLECVQDMDHENMFWYRQDPGLGLRLIYFSYDVKMKEKGDIPEGYSVSREKKERFSLILESASTNQTSMYLCASRAPGGRAGANVLTFGAGSRLTVL.